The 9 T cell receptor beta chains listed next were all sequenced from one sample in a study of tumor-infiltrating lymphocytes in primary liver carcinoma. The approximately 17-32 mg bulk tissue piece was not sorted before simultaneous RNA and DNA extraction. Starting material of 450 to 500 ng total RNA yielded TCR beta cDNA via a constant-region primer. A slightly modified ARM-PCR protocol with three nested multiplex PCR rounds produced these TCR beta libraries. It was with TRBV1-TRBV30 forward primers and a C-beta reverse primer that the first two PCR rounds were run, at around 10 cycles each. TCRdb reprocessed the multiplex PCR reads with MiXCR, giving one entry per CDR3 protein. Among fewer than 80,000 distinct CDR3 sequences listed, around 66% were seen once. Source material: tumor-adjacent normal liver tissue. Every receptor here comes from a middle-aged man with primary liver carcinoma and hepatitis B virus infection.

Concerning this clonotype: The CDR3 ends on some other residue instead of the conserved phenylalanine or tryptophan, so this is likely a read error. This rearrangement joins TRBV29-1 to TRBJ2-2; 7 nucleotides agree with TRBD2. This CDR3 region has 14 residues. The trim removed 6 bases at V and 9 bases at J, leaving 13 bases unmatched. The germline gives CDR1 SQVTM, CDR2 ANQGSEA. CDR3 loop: CSVTGTKLARELFL. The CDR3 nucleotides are TGCAGCGTCACCGGGACTAAATTGGCCCGGGAGCTGTTTCTT.

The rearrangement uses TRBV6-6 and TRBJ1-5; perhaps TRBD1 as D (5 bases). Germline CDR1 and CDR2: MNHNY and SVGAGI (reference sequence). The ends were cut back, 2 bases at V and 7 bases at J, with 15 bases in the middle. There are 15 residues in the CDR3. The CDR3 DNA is TGTGCCAGCAGTTACGTAGGGGATAGCAGCCAGCCCCAGCATTTT. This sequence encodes CASSYVGDSSQPQHF.

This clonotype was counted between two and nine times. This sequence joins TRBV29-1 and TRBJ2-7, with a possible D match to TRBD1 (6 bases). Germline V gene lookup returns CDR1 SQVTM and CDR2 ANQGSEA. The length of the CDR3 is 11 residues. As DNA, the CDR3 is TGCAGTGCTGAAGGGGGTCATGAACAGTACTTC. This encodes CSAEGGHEQYF.

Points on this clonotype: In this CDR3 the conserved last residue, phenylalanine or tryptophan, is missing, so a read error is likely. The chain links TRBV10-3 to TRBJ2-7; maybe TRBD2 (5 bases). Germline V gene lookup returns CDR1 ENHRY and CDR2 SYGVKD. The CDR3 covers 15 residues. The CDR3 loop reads CAINEIRLRTYEQYL. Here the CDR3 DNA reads TGTGCCATCAATGAGATAAGGTTAAGGACTTACGAGCAGTACCTC.

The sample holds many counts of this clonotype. The CDR3 sequence: CASSGPGPGELFF. The CDR3 nucleotides read TGCGCCAGCTCGGGACCGGGCCCCGGGGAGCTGTTTTTT. The rearrangement joins TRBV10-2 to TRBJ2-2; D possibly matches TRBD1 or TRBD2 (5 bases each). V dropped 8 bases and J dropped 6 bases, with 13 bases sitting between them. Germline assignment: CDR1 WSHSY and CDR2 SAAADI. The CDR3 runs 13 residues.

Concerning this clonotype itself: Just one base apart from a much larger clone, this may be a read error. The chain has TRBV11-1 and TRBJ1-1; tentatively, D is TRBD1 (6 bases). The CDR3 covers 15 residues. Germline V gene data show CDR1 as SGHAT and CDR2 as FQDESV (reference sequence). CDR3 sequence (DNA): TGTGCCAGGAGCTTAGCAGGGGCTAGGAACACTGAAGCTTTCTTT. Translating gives CARSLAGARNTEAFF. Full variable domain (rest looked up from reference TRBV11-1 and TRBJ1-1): EAEVAQSPRYKITEKSQAVAFWCDPISGHATLYWYRQILGQGPELLVQFQDESVVDDSQLPKDRFSAERLKGVDSTLKIQPAELGDSAMYLCARSLAGARNTEAFFGQGTRLTVV.

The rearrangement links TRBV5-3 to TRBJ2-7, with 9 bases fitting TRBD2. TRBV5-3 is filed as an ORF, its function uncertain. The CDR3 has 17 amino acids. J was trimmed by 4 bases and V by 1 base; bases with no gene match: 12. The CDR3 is CARSLILTGTSTYEQYF. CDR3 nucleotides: TGTGCCAGAAGCTTGATTCTCACCGGGACTAGCACGTACGAGCAGTACTTC.

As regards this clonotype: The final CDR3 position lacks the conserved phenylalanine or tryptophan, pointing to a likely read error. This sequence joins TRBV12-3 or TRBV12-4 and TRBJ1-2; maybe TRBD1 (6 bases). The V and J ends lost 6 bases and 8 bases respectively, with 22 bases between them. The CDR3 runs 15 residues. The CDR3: CASRLWADSERGYTL. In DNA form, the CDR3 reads TGTGCCAGCAGATTATGGGCGGACAGCGAGAGGGGCTACACCTTG.

Written as DNA, the CDR3 is TGTGCCAGCAGCTACGCGGGACTAGCGGGAGACCATAAGCAGTTCTTC. Encoded protein: CASSYAGLAGDHKQFF. The chain joins TRBV6-5 to TRBJ2-1; 14 bases match TRBD2. With V trimmed by 6 bases and J by 11 bases, 12 bases remained unmatched. The germline CDR1 and CDR2 sequences are MNHEY and SVGAGI. There are 16 residues in the CDR3.